The T cell receptor (beta chain) under discussion was sequenced for a study of tissue T cells after allogeneic stem cell transplantation. General observations from the study: Shared clones across patients were few; motif clustering revealed tissue-specific shared signatures. Anatomically similar tissues had similar TCR repertoires within each patient. In patients and mice, blood and spleen missed much of tissue repertoire.

The CDR3 is 16 residues long. Germline V gene sequence: CDR1 LGHNA, CDR2 YNLKQL (reference sequence). V shed 0 bases and J 3 bases; nucleotides not matched to a gene: 2. Method: immunoSEQ multiplex PCR; TCRdb's copy keeps in-frame clones and lacks some. The top ten clones hold roughly 0.55% of a sample with more than 40,000 clones, 73% of them seen once. About this clone itself: The antigen is not known. Gene and germline names: mouse. Read coverage stops 1 residue before the CDR3 terminus; the germline J gene supplies the remainder.

The V and J genes are TRBV5 and TRBJ2-4; 11 positions match TRBD2. This receptor was taken from a pool of C57BL/6 mice in good health. Sequencing used sorted cells pooled from one or two spleens. The CDR3 DNA, read in part, is TGTGCCAGCAGCCAAGATGGACTGGGGGGCCAAAACACCTTGTAC. Translation: CASSQDGLGGQNTLY. The full CDR3 reads CASSQDGLGGQNTLYF.